Given below is one T cell receptor beta chain in context. The target antigen is unknown. The germline V gene has CDR1 SNHLY and CDR2 FYNNEI. Trimming removed 4 bases at V and 7 bases at J, with 4 bases between. This CDR3 has 11 residues. Indicated treatment: around 19 received Ad26.COV2.S at low or high dose, single or two shots; about 5 received placebo; per-sample allocation not given. Sample collection was performed on day 63 after the first vaccine or placebo injection. This sample is drawn from a study of Ad26.COV2.S vaccination and SARS-CoV-2 variants. Across the whole study: Administration of Ad26.COV2.S was intramuscular, either once or twice 56 days apart.

Produced via immunoSEQ multiplex PCR; TCRdb's table is partial and in-frame only. Of 440,000 or so clones in the sample, about 90% are singletons; the top ten hold around 4.5%. Study observations and caveats: Possible underestimation of total T cell responses by the TCR breadth and depth analyses was noted. Vaccinees and placebo recipients showed similar non-spike TCR breadth. Recipients given vaccine exceeded placebo recipients in spike-specific TCR breadth.

The V and J genes are TRBV2 and TRBJ1-4; D gene ambiguous. The material was peripheral blood, obtained in a trial of Ad26.COV2.S vaccine versus placebo. The receptor comes from a person between 18 and 65 years old who received the Ad26.COV2.S COVID-19 vaccine or a placebo. CDR3 protein: CASSVFEKLFF. The CDR3 DNA reads TGTGCCAGCAGTGTATTTGAAAAACTGTTTTTT.